This TCR beta chain emerged from a study of T cells in Graves' hyperthyroidism and ophthalmopathy. Study-wide results and limits: Ophthalmopathy was predicted by the model a median of 6.5 months ahead of onset.

Amplification of TCR beta CDR3 regions used RNA as the template. Initially, a first-round RT-PCR of the TCR CDR3 employed the HTBI primer set. TCRdb fed the multiplex PCR reads into MiXCR, producing one record per CDR3 protein. The sample consists of about 300,000 distinct CDR3 sequences, 20% to 30% of them appearing once. This clonotype was counted ten times or more. Its antigen is unknown. The receptor's source is a man aged 40-55 years with Graves' hyperthyroidism that later progressed to Graves' ophthalmopathy. Sequenced sample: blood.

The DNA for the CDR3 is TGTGCCAGCAGCCCCAACGGGAGGAACACTGAAGCTTTCTTT. It specifies CASSPNGRNTEAFF. V is TRBV7-9 and J is TRBJ1-1, with unresolved D. The germline V and J ends were trimmed by 5 bases and 1 base, with 11 bases remaining between them. Germline CDR1 is SEHNR and CDR2 is FQNEAQ (reference sequence). The CDR3 runs to 14 residues.